This TCR beta chain was profiled in a study of control samples from healthy donors and cancer patients. This table comes from immunoSEQ multiplex PCR, and its TCRdb copy is limited to in-frame clones, with some not included. The sample has fewer than 95,000 clones, 91% seen once; the top ten hold around 16%. J was trimmed by 8 bases and V by 2 bases; bases with no gene match: 2. The CDR3 spans 13 residues. CDR1 and CDR2 from the germline V gene are SEHNR and FQNEAQ (reference sequence). Sequencing was carried out using blood. The J gene is TRBJ2-1, the V gene TRBV7-9; 8 nucleotides match TRBD2. The sequence was obtained from a young man in good health. The CDR3 nucleotides read TGTGCCAGCAGCTTAAGCGGGGGCGATGAGCAGTTCTTC. It specifies CASSLSGGDEQFF.